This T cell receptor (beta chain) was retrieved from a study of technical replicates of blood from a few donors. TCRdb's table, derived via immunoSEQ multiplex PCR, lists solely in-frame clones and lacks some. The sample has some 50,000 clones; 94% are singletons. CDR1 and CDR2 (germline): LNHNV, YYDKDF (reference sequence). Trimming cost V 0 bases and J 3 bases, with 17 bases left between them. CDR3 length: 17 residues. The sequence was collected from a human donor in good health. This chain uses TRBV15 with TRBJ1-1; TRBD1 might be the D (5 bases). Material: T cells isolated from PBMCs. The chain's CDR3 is CATSRDRSGGFDTEAFF. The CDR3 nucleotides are TGTGCCACCAGCAGAGATAGATCGGGGGGGTTTGACACTGAAGCTTTCTTT.